This TCR beta chain was identified in a study of T-cell memory formation after mild COVID-19. Study-level information: For the most part, TCR clusters were specific to one donor. Study conclusions and caveats: Day 37-peaking second-wave clones had unconfirmed SARS-CoV-2 specificity. Day 15 to 85 contracting clones showed balanced CD4/CD8; later expanders leaned CD4+. Memory cells collected pre-infection included some clones that later responded, suggesting cross-reactive memory joined.

This CDR3 comprises 19 residues. The germline V gene has CDR1 MNHEY and CDR2 SMNVEV (reference sequence). V shed 2 bases, J shed 0 bases, and the junction held 10 bases outside the gene matches. For this clonotype: Its target is not known.

TCRdb recomputed calls from the 5' RACE reads with MiXCR, one row per CDR3 protein. The sample consists of 300,000 to 400,000 distinct CDR3 sequences, around 21% of them appearing once. This TCR came from an adult woman who had mild COVID-19 (a few samples of this study predate the infection). Cell type and time point are not known. Input material: PBMCs or a T cell subset sorted from them (not recorded which). The chain is built from TRBV27 and TRBJ2-1; TRBD2 agrees at 10 bases. This CDR3 reads CASSLPFSGGSPSYNEQFF. The CDR3 DNA follows: TGTGCCAGCAGTTTACCCTTTAGCGGGGGGTCCCCCTCCTACAATGAGCAGTTCTTC.